The source of this TCR beta chain is a study of blood T cell repertoires in COVID-19. Study details: The United States, Italy and Spain were the sources of the acute and convalescent COVID-19 samples. The cDNA or gDNA used as material had been derived from T cells, B-cell-depleted T cells, or PBMCs.

V shed 0 bases and J shed 6 bases, with 11 bases lying between them. The germline gives CDR1 MNHNY, CDR2 SVGAGI (reference sequence). The length of the CDR3 is 15 residues. The protocol was immunoSEQ multiplex PCR, while the TCRdb copy is restricted to in-frame clones and leaves out a portion. The sample lists 150,000 to 200,000 clones; approximately 79% were seen once. The receptor was derived from a woman aged 70 to 79 with acute or convalescent COVID-19. Specimen: peripheral blood. The chain has TRBV6-6 and TRBJ2-2; D might be TRBD2 (5 bases). CDR3 region: CASSYSFEAAGELFF. The CDR3 DNA is TGTGCCAGCAGTTACTCCTTCGAAGCGGCCGGGGAGCTGTTTTTT.